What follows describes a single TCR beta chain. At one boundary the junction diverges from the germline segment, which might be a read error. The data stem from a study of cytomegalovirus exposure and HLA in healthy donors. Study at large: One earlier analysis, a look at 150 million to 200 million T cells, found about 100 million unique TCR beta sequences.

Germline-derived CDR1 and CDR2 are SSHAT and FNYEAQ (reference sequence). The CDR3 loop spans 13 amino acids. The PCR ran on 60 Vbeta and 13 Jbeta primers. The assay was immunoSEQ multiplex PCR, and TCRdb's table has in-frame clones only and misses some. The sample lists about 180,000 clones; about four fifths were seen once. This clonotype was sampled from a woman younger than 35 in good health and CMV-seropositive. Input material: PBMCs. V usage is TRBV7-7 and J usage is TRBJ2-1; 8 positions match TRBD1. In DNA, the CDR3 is TGTGCTAGCAGCATGACAGGGGTGGAGGAGCAGTTCTTC. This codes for CASSMTGVEEQFF.